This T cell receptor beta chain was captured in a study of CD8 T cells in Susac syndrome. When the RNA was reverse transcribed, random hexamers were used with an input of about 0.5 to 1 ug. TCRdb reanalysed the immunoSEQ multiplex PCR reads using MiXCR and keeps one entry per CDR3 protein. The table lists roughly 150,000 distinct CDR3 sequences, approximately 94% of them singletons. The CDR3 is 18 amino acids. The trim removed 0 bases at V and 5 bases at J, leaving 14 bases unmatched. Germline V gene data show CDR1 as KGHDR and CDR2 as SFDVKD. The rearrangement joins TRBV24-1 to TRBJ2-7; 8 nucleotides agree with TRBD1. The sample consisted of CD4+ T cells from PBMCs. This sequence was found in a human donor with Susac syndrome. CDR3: CATSDLQCLRGQVNEQYF. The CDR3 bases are TGTGCCACCAGTGATTTGCAATGCCTTAGGGGACAGGTCAACGAGCAGTACTTC.